The 8 T cell receptor beta chains presented below share a single source sample, sequenced in a study of identical twins (dated by TCRdb to the mid-2010s). Library generation was performed with 5' RACE. For sequencing, an Illumina HiSeq 2000 was employed. Starting from the raw public reads, TCRdb applied fastp trimming at Q25, assembled clones with MiXCR and retained in-frame beta chains. Records with the same CDR3 protein are collapsed into one entry carrying the most frequent genes and DNA. The sample has around 490,000 distinct CDR3 sequences on record, nearly 15% of them singletons. The top ten clonotypes cover more than 0.4% of the sample. The same sample was also used in a study of yellow fever vaccine responses in identical twins.

The sequenced material came from CD4+ T cells sorted from blood. These receptors came from a woman between 18 and 30 years old in good health.

This rearrangement joins TRBV12-3 or TRBV12-4 to TRBJ2-3; TRBD2 aligns across 16 bases. CDR3 length: 20 amino acids. Trimming cost V 6 bases and J 3 bases; bases outside gene matches: 15. The CDR3 DNA reads as TGTGCCAGCAGCCCACGCAAGGGACTAGCGGGGGGGAGTTTGACAGATACGCAGTATTTT. Amino acid sequence: CASSPRKGLAGGSLTDTQYF.

The V call is TRBV29-1, the J call TRBJ2-1; D is undetermined. There are 14 residues in the CDR3. Germline-derived CDR1 and CDR2 are SQVTM and ANQGSEA. The V end lost 5 bases, the J end lost 2 bases, and 13 bases lay between the germline ends. The CDR3 loop is CSVSSRLAYNEQFF. The CDR3 DNA follows: TGCAGCGTTTCGTCCCGGTTGGCCTACAATGAGCAGTTCTTC.

This chain links TRBV20-1 with TRBJ2-7; 8 bases match TRBD2. The V and J ends lost 0 bases and 3 bases, in that order; junction bases with no gene match: 4. This CDR3 comprises 14 residues. Germline assignment: CDR1 DFQATT and CDR2 SNEGSKA (reference sequence). In nucleotides, the CDR3 is TGCAGTGCTAGAGATCGACTAGCGATCTACGAGCAGTACTTC. This gives the protein CSARDRLAIYEQYF.

In this sample, this clonotype turned up many times. This chain joins TRBV27 and TRBJ2-2; D perhaps matches TRBD1 (5 bases). Trimming cost V 2 bases and J 4 bases, with 14 bases left between them. The CDR3 sequence is 16 residues long. Germline loops: CDR1 MNHEY, CDR2 SMNVEV (reference sequence). CDR3 sequence: CASSLPPGFGTGELFF. The CDR3 DNA follows: TGTGCCAGCAGTTTACCCCCAGGGTTCGGCACCGGGGAGCTGTTTTTT.

This clonotype was observed at least ten times. The chain is built from TRBV12-3 or TRBV12-4 and TRBJ2-2; 10 bases are shared with TRBD1. The CDR3 is 14 residues long. The junction had 4 bases not matched to a gene; V was cut back by 6 bases and J by 6 bases. CDR3 DNA: TGTGCCAGCAGCCGCGGACAGGGGGCCGGGGAGCTGTTTTTT. It encodes CASSRGQGAGELFF.

The chain recombines TRBV2 with TRBJ2-7, with a weak D call TRBD1 (6 bases). This CDR3 is 14 amino acids long. Trimming cost V 7 bases and J 3 bases, with 16 bases left between them. Germline lookup yields CDR1 SNHLY and CDR2 FYNNEI. CDR3: CASKIEQGNYEQYV. CDR3 coding DNA: TGTGCCAGCAAGATCGAACAGGGAAACTACGAGCAGTACGTC.

This chain links TRBV12-3 or TRBV12-4 with TRBJ2-1, with 13 bases that match TRBD2. The CDR3 is 18 amino acids. V shed 11 bases, J shed 4 bases, and the junction held 17 bases outside the gene matches. DNA of the CDR3: TGTGCCTGCTGTTTCGGGACCCCGGGACTAGCGGGGTACAATGAGCAGTTCTTC. As protein: CACCFGTPGLAGYNEQFF.

The rearrangement links TRBV20-1 to TRBJ2-5; the match to TRBD2 covers 11 bases. CDR3 length: 13 amino acids. Trimming took 1 base from V and 13 from J; bases not matched to a gene: 8. Looked up from germline, CDR1 is DFQATT and CDR2 is SNEGSKA (reference sequence). CDR3 amino acids: CSARGHIAGGAYF. As DNA, the CDR3 is TGCAGTGCTAGAGGACATATAGCGGGGGGGGCGTACTTC.